The rows below give T cell receptor beta chains drawn from one sample of a study of blood T cell repertoires in COVID-19. Profiled with immunoSEQ multiplex PCR; TCRdb holds only in-frame clones, not every one. The sample yields 200,000 or so clones, 60% to 85% seen once. The sequenced material came from peripheral blood. These receptors all come from a man aged 60-69 years with active or convalescent COVID-19. Both conserved end residues are part of each CDR3.

CASSPRISGTSGLYEQYF,TRBJ2-7,TRBV7-8
CASRGTGNPYEQYF,TRBJ2-7,TRBV6-5
CASRPYSYSYEQYF,TRBJ2-7,TRBV19
CASNGENTGELFF,TRBJ2-2,TRBV28
CASSLFDRGDTEAFF,TRBJ1-1,TRBV18
CATSDLGRANTGELFF,TRBJ2-2,TRBV24-1
CASSPQDSFTSGANVLTF,TRBJ2-6,TRBV18
CASSPERGWAFF,TRBJ1-1,TRBV18
CASSRGLRGNTEAFF,TRBJ1-1,TRBV4-2
CASSWTGSLADTQYF,TRBJ2-3,TRBV11-3
CASSRTGEGYEQYF,TRBJ2-7,TRBV7-9
CASSYSSPGLAGYNEQFF,TRBJ2-1,TRBV6-2/TRBV6-3
CASSPSTALGPYEQYF,TRBJ2-7,TRBV7-2
CASSLGWDRVKEKLFF,TRBJ1-4,TRBV7-9
CASSLQQGAKNIQYF,TRBJ2-4,TRBV5-5
CASSHQGFGTYNEQFF,TRBJ2-1,TRBV27
CASSQQGKQYF,TRBJ2-7,TRBV7-9
CASSPGGTNGPLHF,TRBJ1-6,TRBV28
CSALRDTLHF,TRBJ1-6,TRBV20-1
CSASLSGSSETQYF,TRBJ2-5,TRBV20-1
CASSFSGALGEAFF,TRBJ1-1,TRBV6-2/TRBV6-3
CASSEAITRRKTQYF,TRBJ2-5,TRBV2
CASRLQGDLANVLTF,TRBJ2-6,TRBV6-5
CASSTDRDTGELFF,TRBJ2-2,TRBV19
CASSFPTGDGSSPLHF,TRBJ1-6,TRBV5-6
CASSTTGRNEKLFF,TRBJ1-4,TRBV28